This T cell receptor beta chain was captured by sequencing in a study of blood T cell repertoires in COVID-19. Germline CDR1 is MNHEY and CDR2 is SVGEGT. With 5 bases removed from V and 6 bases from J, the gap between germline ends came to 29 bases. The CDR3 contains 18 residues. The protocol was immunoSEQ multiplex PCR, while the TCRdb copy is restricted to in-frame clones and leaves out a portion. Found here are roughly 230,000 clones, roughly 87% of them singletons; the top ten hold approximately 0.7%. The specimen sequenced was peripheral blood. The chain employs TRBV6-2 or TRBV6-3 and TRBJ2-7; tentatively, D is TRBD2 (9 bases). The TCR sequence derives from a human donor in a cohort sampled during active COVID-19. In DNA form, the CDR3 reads TGTGCCAGCAGTGATTCACCAGGACAGGGCGGGAGGGCAGGCGAGCAGTACTTC. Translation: CASSDSPGQGGRAGEQYF.